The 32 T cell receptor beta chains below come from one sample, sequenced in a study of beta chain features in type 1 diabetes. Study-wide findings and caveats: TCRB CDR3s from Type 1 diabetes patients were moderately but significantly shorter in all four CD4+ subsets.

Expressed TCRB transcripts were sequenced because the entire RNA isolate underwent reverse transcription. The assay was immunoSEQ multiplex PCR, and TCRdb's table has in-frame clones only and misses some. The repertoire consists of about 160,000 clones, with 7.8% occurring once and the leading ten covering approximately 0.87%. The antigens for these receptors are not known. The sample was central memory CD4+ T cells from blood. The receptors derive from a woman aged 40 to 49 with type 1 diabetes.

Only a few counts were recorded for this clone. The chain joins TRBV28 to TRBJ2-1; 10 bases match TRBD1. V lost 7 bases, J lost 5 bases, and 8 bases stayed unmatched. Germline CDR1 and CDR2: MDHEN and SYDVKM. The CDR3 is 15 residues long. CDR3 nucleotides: TGTGCCAGCACCGAGGACAGGGGGGTGAACAATGAGCAGTTCTTC. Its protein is CASTEDRGVNNEQFF. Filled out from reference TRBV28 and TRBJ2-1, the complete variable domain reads DVKVTQSSRYLVKRTGEKVFLECVQDMDHENMFWYRQDPGLGLRLIYFSYDVKMKEKGDIPEGYSVSREKKERFSLILESASTNQTSMYLCASTEDRGVNNEQFFGPGTRLTVL.

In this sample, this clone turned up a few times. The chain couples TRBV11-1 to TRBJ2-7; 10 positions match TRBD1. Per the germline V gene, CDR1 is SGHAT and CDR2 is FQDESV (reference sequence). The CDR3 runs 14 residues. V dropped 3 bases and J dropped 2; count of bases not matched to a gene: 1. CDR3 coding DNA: TGTGCCAGCAGCTTCGGGACAGGGGCCTACGAGCAGTACTTC. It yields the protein CASSFGTGAYEQYF.

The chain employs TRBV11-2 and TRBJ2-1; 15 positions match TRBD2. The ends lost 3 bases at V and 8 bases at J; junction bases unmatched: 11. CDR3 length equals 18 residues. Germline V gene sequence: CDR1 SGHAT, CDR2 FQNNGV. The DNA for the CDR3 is TGTGCCAGCAGCTTGGGACCGGGACTAGCGGGAGGAGGGGATGAGCAGTTCTTC. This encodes CASSLGPGLAGGGDEQFF.

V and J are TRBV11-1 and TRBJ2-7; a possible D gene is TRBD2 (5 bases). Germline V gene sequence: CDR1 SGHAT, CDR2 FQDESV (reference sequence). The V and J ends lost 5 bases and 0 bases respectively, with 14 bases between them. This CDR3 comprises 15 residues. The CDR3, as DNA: TGTGCCAGCAGCCCGCGGGTCAGCTTCTCCTACGAGCAGTACTTC. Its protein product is CASSPRVSFSYEQYF. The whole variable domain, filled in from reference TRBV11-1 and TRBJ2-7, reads EAEVAQSPRYKITEKSQAVAFWCDPISGHATLYWYRQILGQGPELLVQFQDESVVDDSQLPKDRFSAERLKGVDSTLKIQPAELGDSAMYLCASSPRVSFSYEQYFGPGTRLTVT.

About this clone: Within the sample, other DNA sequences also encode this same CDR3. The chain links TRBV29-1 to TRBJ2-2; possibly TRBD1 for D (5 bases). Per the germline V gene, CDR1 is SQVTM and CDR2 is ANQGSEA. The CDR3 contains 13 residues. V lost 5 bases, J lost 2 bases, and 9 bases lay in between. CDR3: CSVRRGNTGELFF. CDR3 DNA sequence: TGCAGCGTTCGAAGGGGTAACACCGGGGAGCTGTTTTTT.

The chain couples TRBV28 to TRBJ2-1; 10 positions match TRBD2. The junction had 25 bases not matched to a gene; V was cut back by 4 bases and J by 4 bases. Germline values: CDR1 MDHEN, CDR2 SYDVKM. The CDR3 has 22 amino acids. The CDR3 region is CASSSLSFGPNPSGGAYNEQFF. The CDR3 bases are TGTGCCAGCAGTTCTCTGAGCTTCGGTCCAAATCCTAGCGGGGGAGCATACAATGAGCAGTTCTTC.

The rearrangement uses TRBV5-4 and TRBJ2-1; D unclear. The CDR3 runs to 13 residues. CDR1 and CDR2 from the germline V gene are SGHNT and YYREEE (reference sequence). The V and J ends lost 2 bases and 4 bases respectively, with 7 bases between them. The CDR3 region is CASSFTEYNEQFF. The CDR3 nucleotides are TGTGCCAGCAGCTTCACGGAGTACAATGAGCAGTTCTTC.

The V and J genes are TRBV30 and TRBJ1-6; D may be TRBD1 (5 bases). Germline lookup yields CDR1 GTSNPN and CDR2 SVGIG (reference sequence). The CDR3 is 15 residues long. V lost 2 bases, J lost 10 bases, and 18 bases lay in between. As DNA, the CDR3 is TGTGCCTGGAGTCCCCTAAGGGGTTCCCACTCACCCCTCCACTTT. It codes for CAWSPLRGSHSPLHF. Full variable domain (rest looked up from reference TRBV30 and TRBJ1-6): SQTIHQWPATLVQPVGSPLSLECTVEGTSNPNLYWYRQAAGRGLQLLFYSVGIGQISSEVPQNLSASRPQDRQFILSSKKLLLSDSGFYLCAWSPLRGSHSPLHFGNGTRLTVT.

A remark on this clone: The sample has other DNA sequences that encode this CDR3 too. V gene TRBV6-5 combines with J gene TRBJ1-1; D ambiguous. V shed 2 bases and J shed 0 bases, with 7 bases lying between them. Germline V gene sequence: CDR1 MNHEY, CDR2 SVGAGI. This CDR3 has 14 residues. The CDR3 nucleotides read TGTGCCAGCAGTTACACGGGGATGAACACTGAAGCTTTCTTT. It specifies CASSYTGMNTEAFF.

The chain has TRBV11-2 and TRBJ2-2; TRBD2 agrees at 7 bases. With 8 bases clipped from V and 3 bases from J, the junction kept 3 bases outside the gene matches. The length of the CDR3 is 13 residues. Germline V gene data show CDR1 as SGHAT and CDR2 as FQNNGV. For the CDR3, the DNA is TGTGCCAGCCGGGGGGAATACACCGGGGAGCTGTTTTTT. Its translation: CASRGEYTGELFF.

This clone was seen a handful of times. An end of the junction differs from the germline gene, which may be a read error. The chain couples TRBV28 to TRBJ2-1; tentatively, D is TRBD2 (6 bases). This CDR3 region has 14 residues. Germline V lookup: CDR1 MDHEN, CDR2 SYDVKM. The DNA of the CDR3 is TGTGCCAGCAGTGAGGGAGGCTCCCACAATGAGCAGTTCTTC. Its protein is CASSEGGSHNEQFF. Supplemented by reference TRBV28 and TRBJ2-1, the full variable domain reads DVKVTQSSRYLVKRTGEKVFLECVQDMDHENMFWYRQDPGLGLRLIYFSYDVKMKEKGDIPEGYSVSREKKERFSLILESASTNQTSMYLCASSEGGSHNEQFFGPGTRLTVL.

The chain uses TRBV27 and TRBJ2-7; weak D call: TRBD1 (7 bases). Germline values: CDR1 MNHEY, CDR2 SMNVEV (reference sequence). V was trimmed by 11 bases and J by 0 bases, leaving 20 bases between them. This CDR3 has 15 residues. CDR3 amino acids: CASQAGQSFSYEQYF. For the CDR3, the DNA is TGTGCCTCTCAGGCGGGACAGTCCTTCTCCTACGAGCAGTACTTC.

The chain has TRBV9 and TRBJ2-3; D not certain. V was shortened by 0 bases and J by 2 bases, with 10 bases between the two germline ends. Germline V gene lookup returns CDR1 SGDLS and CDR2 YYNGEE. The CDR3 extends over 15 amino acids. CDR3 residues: CASSVGASPTDTQYF. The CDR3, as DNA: TGTGCCAGCAGCGTAGGGGCTTCCCCCACAGATACGCAGTATTTT.

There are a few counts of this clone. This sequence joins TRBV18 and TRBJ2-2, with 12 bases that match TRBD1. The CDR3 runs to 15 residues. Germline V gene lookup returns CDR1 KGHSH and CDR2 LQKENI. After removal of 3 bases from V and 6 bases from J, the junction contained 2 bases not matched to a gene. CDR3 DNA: TGTGCCAGCTCACCGGGACAGGGGGCCGCCGGGGAGCTGTTTTTT. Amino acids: CASSPGQGAAGELFF.

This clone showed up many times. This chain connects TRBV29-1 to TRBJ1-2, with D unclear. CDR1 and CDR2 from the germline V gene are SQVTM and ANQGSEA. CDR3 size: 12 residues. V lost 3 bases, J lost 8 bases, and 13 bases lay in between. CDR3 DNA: TGCAGCGTTGACCTACCTGGAGGAGGCTACACCTTC. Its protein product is CSVDLPGGGYTF. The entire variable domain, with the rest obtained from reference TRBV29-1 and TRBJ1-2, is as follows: SAVISQKPSRDICQRGTSLTIQCQVDSQVTMMFWYRQQPGQSLTLIATANQGSEATYESGFVIDKFPISRPNLTFSTLTVSNMSPEDSSIYLCSVDLPGGGYTFGSGTRLTVV.

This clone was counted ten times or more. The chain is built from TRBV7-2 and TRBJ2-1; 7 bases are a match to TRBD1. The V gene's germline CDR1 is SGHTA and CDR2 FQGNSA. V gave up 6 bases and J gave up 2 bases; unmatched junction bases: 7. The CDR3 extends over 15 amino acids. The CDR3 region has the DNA TGTGCCAGCAGGACAGGGCTTAAGGCCTACAATGAGCAGTTCTTC. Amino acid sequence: CASRTGLKAYNEQFF.

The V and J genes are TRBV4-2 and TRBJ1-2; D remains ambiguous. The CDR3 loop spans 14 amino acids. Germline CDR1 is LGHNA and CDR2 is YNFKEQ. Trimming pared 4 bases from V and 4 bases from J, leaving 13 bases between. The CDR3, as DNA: TGTGCCAGCAGCCGGGAGACTTCTCGCTATGGCTACACCTTC. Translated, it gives CASSRETSRYGYTF.

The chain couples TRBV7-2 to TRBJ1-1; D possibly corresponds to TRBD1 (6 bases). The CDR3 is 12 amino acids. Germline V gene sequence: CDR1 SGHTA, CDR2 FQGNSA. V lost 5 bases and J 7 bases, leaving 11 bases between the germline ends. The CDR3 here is CASSKTGSEAFF. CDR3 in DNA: TGTGCCAGCAGCAAAACAGGGAGTGAAGCTTTCTTT.

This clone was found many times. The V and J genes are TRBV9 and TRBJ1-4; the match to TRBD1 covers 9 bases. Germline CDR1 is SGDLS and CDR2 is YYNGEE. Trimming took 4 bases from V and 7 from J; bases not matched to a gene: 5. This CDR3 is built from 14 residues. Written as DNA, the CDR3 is TGTGCCAGCAGCCTAGGACAGGGGACTGAAAAACTGTTTTTT. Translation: CASSLGQGTEKLFF.

Here the CDR3 reads CATLGGGTGGTNYGYTF. The CDR3 coding sequence is TGTGCCACCCTTGGTGGGGGGACAGGGGGCACTAACTATGGCTACACCTTC. The chain employs TRBV28 and TRBJ1-2; TRBD1 aligns across 12 bases. The CDR3 sequence is 17 residues long. The germline V gene has CDR1 MDHEN and CDR2 SYDVKM. Losses at the gene ends were 10 bases for V and 0 bases for J; bases not matched to a gene: 12.

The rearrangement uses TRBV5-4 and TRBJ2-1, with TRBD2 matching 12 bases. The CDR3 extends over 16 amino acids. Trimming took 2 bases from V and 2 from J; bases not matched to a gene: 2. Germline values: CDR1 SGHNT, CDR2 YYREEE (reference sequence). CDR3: CASSFTSGRTYNEQFF. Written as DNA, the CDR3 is TGTGCCAGCAGCTTTACTAGCGGGAGGACCTACAATGAGCAGTTCTTC.

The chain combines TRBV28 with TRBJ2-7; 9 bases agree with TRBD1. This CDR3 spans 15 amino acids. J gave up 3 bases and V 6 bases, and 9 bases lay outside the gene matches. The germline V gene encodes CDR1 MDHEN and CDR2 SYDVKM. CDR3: CASSPGTGIVYEQYF. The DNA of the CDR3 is TGTGCCAGCAGCCCCGGGACAGGGATAGTCTACGAGCAGTACTTC.

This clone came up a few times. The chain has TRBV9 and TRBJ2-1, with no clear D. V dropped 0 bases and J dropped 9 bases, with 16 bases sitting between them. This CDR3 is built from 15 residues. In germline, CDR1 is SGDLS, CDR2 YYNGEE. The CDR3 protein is CASSVEATRRGEQFF. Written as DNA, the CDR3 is TGTGCCAGCAGCGTAGAGGCTACTCGAAGAGGTGAGCAGTTCTTC.

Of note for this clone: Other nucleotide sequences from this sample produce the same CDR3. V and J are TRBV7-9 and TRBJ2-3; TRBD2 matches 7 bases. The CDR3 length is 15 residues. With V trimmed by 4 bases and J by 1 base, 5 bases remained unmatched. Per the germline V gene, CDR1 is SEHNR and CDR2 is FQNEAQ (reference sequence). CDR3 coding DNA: TGTGCCAGCAGCTCCTCGAGCGGGGGCACAGATACGCAGTATTTT. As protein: CASSSSSGGTDTQYF. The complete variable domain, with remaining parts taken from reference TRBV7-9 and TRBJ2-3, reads DTGVSQNPRHKITKRGQNVTFRCDPISEHNRLYWYRQTLGQGPEFLTYFQNEAQLEKSRLLSDRFSAERPKGSFSTLEIQRTEQGDSAMYLCASSSSSGGTDTQYFGPGTRLTVL.

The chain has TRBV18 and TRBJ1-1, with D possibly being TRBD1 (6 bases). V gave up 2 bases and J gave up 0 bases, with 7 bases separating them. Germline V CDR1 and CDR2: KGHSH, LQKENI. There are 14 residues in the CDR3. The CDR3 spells CASSPEGVNTEAFF. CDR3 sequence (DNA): TGTGCCAGCTCACCAGAGGGGGTGAACACTGAAGCTTTCTTT.

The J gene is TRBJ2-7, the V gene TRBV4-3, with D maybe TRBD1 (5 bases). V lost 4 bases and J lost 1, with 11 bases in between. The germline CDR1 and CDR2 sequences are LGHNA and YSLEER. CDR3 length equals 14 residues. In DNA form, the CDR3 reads TGCGCCAGCAGCCTATCCTCAGGGTCCTACGAGCAGTACTTC. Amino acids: CASSLSSGSYEQYF.

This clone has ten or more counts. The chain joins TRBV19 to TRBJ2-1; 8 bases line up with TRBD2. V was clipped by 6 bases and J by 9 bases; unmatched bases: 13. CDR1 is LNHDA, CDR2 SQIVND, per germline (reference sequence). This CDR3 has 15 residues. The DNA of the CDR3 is TGTGCCAGTAGCGCCCGGGGGAATCGGGGGGGTGAGCAGTTCTTC. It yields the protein CASSARGNRGGEQFF.

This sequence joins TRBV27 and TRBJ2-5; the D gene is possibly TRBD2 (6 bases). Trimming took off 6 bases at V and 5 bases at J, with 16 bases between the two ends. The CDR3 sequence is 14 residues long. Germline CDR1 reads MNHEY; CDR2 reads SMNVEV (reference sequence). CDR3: CASRTAGRTETQYF. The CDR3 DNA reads TGTGCCAGCAGGACAGCGGGCCGTACGGAGACCCAGTACTTC.

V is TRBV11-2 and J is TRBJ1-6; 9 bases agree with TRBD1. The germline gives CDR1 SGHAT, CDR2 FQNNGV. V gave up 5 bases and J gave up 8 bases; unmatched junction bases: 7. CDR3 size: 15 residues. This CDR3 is CASSPGTGIYSPLHF. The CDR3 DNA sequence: TGTGCCAGCAGCCCCGGGACAGGGATCTATTCACCCCTCCACTTT.

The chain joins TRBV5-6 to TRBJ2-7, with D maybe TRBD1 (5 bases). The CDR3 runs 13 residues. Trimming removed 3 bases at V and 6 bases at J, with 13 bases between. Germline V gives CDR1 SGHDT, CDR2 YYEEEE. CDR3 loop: CASSYDRGGEQYF. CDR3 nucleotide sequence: TGTGCCAGCAGCTACGACAGAGGCGGCGAGCAGTACTTC.

CDR3 residues: CSVSTDLSGNTIYF. CDR3 DNA sequence: TGCAGCGTTTCGACAGACCTCTCTGGAAACACCATATATTTT. The chain joins TRBV29-1 to TRBJ1-3; D is perhaps TRBD1 (5 bases). The CDR3 has 14 residues. The V end lost 5 bases, the J end lost 0 bases, and 11 bases lay between the germline ends. CDR1 SQVTM and CDR2 ANQGSEA come from the germline V gene.

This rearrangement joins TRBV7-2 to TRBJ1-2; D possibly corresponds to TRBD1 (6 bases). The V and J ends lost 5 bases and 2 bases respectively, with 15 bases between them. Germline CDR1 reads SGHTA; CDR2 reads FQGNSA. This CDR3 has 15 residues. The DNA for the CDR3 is TGTGCCAGCAGCACATTACAGGACAGAAACTATGGCTACACCTTC. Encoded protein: CASSTLQDRNYGYTF.